This entry is about one T cell receptor (beta chain). The target antigen is unknown. This record comes from a study of human T cells and chemical hapten exposure. Study-level background: Each week of the approximately 25-week study, patients had diphenylcyclopropenone applied to the scalp.

There are 14 residues in the CDR3. Germline CDR1 reads SQVTM; CDR2 reads ANQGSEA. The J segment lost 6 bases and the V segment lost 1 base, leaving 4 bases of the junction unmatched. TCRdb fed the RACE reads into MiXCR, producing one record per CDR3 protein. Among about 190,000 distinct CDR3 sequences listed, more than 20% were seen once. Time point meaning: patch test 3, about 24 weeks after DPC sensitization. Specified treatment: therapeutic diphenylcyclopropenone sensitization with weekly scalp DPC. Ahead of applying each patch test, blood was sampled. Sample donors consisted of patients with alopecia, aged 18 to 70 years, who were suitable for DPC. Study-level points and caveats: Clustering by CDR3 similarity yielded significantly more large clusters from expanded TCRs than controls.

The sequence derives from a woman in her forties with alopecia areata. Some clones in this sample may be carry-over from other donors' samples. The sequences come from whole blood, collected in connection with sensitization to the hapten diphenylcyclopropenone (DPC). The chain links TRBV29-1 to TRBJ2-3, with TRBD2 matching over 10 bases. CDR3 DNA: TGCAGCGTTGAAGTAGCGGGAGGCCGGGATACGCAGTATTTT. It is translated as CSVEVAGGRDTQYF.